A selection of T cell receptor beta chains follows, all from one sample in a study of graft-versus-host responses after intestinal transplantation. Their specific antigens are unknown. This table comes from immunoSEQ multiplex PCR, and its TCRdb copy is limited to in-frame clones, with some not included. The sample shows some 120,000 clones, about 92% of them seen only once. The specimen comprised unstimulated CD4+ T cells sorted from spleen or lymph node cells, sampled before transplant. The receptor set was obtained from a human donor who was the organ donor for an intestinal transplant. Each CDR3 is given with its conserved first and last residue. The D gene is left open where the match is weak. A row's size may be missing; if present it is once, few, many or a size class.

j_gene: TRBJ1-2
abundance: -
v_gene: TRBV28
d_gene: -
CDR3aa: CASQTGQGGYTF
CDR3nt: TGTGCCAGCCAAACAGGGCAGGGTGGCTACACCTTC

j_gene: TRBJ2-7
abundance: once
v_gene: TRBV27
d_gene: -
CDR3aa: CAIGTDSTKQYF
CDR3nt: TGTGCTATCGGGACCGATTCTACGAAACAGTACTTC

j_gene: TRBJ2-1
abundance: -
v_gene: TRBV4-1
d_gene: -
CDR3aa: CASSQGHTAYNEQFF
CDR3nt: TGCGCCAGCAGCCAAGGGCATACTGCGTACAATGAGCAGTTCTTC

j_gene: TRBJ2-7
abundance: -
v_gene: TRBV5-4
d_gene: -
CDR3aa: CASSLAGRSYEQYF
CDR3nt: TGTGCCAGCAGCTTGGCGGGTAGGTCCTACGAGCAGTACTTC

j_gene: TRBJ1-4
abundance: -
v_gene: TRBV4-1
d_gene: -
CDR3aa: CASSQDWPATNEKLFF
CDR3nt: TGCGCCAGCAGCCAAGATTGGCCAGCAACTAATGAAAAACTGTTTTTT

j_gene: TRBJ2-7
abundance: -
v_gene: TRBV2
d_gene: -
CDR3aa: CASSPYEQYF
CDR3nt: TGTGCCAGCAGTCCCTACGAGCAGTACTTC

j_gene: TRBJ1-5
abundance: -
v_gene: TRBV30
d_gene: TRBD1
CDR3aa: CAWSDRQGRNQPQHF
CDR3nt: TGTGCCTGGAGTGATCGACAGGGGCGCAATCAGCCCCAGCATTTT

j_gene: TRBJ2-5
abundance: -
v_gene: TRBV28
d_gene: TRBD1
CDR3aa: CASSTRNRGLETQYF
CDR3nt: TGTGCCAGCAGTACCCGGAACAGGGGGCTGGAGACCCAGTACTTC

j_gene: TRBJ2-4
abundance: -
v_gene: TRBV13
d_gene: TRBD1
CDR3aa: CASSKGIAIRGDSKRAKNIQYF
CDR3nt: TGTGCCAGCAGCAAAGGAATAGCAATAAGAGGGGACAGTAAAAGAGCCAAAAACATTCAGTACTTC

j_gene: TRBJ2-7
abundance: -
v_gene: TRBV7-6
d_gene: TRBD2
CDR3aa: CASSLSSGFYEQYF
CDR3nt: TGTGCCAGCAGCTTATCTAGCGGGTTCTACGAGCAGTACTTC

j_gene: TRBJ2-3
abundance: -
v_gene: TRBV4-1
d_gene: TRBD2
CDR3aa: CASSQVPGGSDTQYF
CDR3nt: TGCGCCAGCAGCCAAGTTCCGGGAGGCTCAGATACGCAGTATTTT

j_gene: TRBJ2-7
abundance: -
v_gene: TRBV5-8
d_gene: TRBD2
CDR3aa: CASSLAGTSGIEQYF
CDR3nt: TGTGCCAGCAGCCTGGCCGGGACTAGCGGGATCGAGCAGTACTTC

j_gene: TRBJ2-1
abundance: few
v_gene: TRBV30
d_gene: TRBD2
CDR3aa: CAWGRGGGGNNEQFF
CDR3nt: TGTGCCTGGGGGCGGGGCGGCGGGGGTAACAATGAGCAGTTCTTC

j_gene: TRBJ2-1
abundance: -
v_gene: TRBV2
d_gene: -
CDR3aa: CASSEWTNPYNEQFF
CDR3nt: TGTGCCAGCAGTGAGTGGACGAACCCCTACAATGAGCAGTTCTTC